Listed below are T cell receptor beta chains from one sample, sequenced in a study of blood T cell repertoires in COVID-19. The assay was immunoSEQ multiplex PCR, and TCRdb's table has in-frame clones only and misses some. The data hold roughly 140,000 clones, with under 90% observed a single time. The material sequenced was PBMCs or T cells enriched from blood (not recorded which). The origin of the receptors is a woman younger than 30 who had been exposed to COVID-19. CDR3s include the opening cysteine and the closing phenylalanine or tryptophan. A D gene is named only where the DNA matches it firmly. Where a row states a size, it is once, few, many or the class of an expanded clone; other rows omit it.

>TRBV20-1|TRBJ2-1|-|-
CSAMGGTKFF
TGCAGTGCTATGGGCGGGACGAAGTTCTTC
>TRBV4-2|TRBJ2-1|-|TRBD1
CASSPVQGAGLADYNEQFF
TGTGCCAGCAGCCCCGTACAGGGGGCAGGGCTAGCGGACTACAATGAGCAGTTCTTC
>TRBV6-5|TRBJ2-7|-|TRBD2
CASSYSQGLAEYEQYF
TGTGCCAGCAGTTACTCCCAAGGACTAGCGGAATACGAGCAGTACTTC
>TRBV19|TRBJ2-7|-|TRBD2
CASSTQGLSASGAYEQYF
TGTGCCAGTAGTACACAGGGTCTTTCGGCTAGCGGGGCCTACGAGCAGTACTTC
>TRBV4-1|TRBJ2-7|-|TRBD2
CASSETSVSPYEQYF
TGCGCCAGCAGCGAAACTAGCGTGTCGCCCTACGAGCAGTACTTC
>TRBV3-1/TRBV3-2|TRBJ2-5|-|TRBD1
CASSLSGGEKTQYF
TGTGCCAGCAGCCTTTCAGGGGGCGAGAAGACCCAGTACTTC
>TRBV28|TRBJ2-5|-|TRBD2
CASSPLGTSFQETQYF
TGTGCCAGCAGTCCCCTCGGGACTAGCTTCCAAGAGACCCAGTACTTC
>TRBV5-1|TRBJ2-7|-|TRBD2
CASSGGTGGVEQYF
TGCGCCAGCAGCGGCGGGACGGGAGGGGTCGAGCAGTACTTC
>TRBV3-1/TRBV3-2|TRBJ2-5|-|-
CASSQGRLTGSETQYF
TGTGCCAGCAGCCAAGGCCGACTTACAGGGTCAGAGACCCAGTACTTC
>TRBV7-2|TRBJ2-3|-|TRBD1
CASSLKGTGIQGTDTQYF
TGTGCCAGCAGCTTAAAGGGGACAGGGATCCAGGGCACAGATACGCAGTATTTT
>TRBV18|TRBJ1-2|-|-
CASSPQTSRNYGYTF
TGTGCCAGCTCACCACAAACGTCTCGGAACTATGGCTACACCTTC
>TRBV30|TRBJ1-2|-|TRBD1
CAWSVLGTGNYGYTF
TGTGCCTGGAGTGTACTCGGGACAGGGAACTATGGCTACACCTTC
>TRBV5-1|TRBJ1-4|-|TRBD1
CASSLDREGEKLFF
TGCGCCAGCAGCCTGGACAGGGAAGGGGAAAAACTGTTTTTT
>TRBV27|TRBJ2-1|few|TRBD2
CASSLLAGGLFYEQFF
TGTGCCAGCAGTTTGCTAGCGGGAGGACTGTTCTATGAGCAGTTCTTC
>TRBV5-5|TRBJ2-5|-|-
CASSLERYQETQYF
TGTGCCAGCAGCTTGGAACGGTACCAAGAGACCCAGTACTTC
>TRBV7-8|TRBJ2-1|few|-
CASSLAELDNEQFF
TGTGCCAGCAGCTTAGCGGAGCTAGATAATGAGCAGTTCTTC
>TRBV30|TRBJ1-1|-|TRBD1
CAWKTGTTNTEAFF
TGTGCCTGGAAGACAGGGACCACGAACACTGAAGCTTTCTTT
>TRBV9|TRBJ1-6|-|-
CASSVWPGQDVNSPLHF
TGTGCCAGCAGCGTATGGCCCGGCCAGGATGTAAATTCACCCCTCCACTTT
>TRBV13|TRBJ2-7|once|-
CASSLSSRFYEQYF
TGTGCCAGCAGCTTATCTAGTCGCTTCTACGAGCAGTACTTC
>TRBV7-2|TRBJ2-2|-|-
CASSLAPHASQVSTGELFF
TGTGCCAGCAGCTTAGCTCCCCATGCCAGTCAAGTAAGCACCGGGGAGCTGTTTTTT
>TRBV30|TRBJ2-5|-|TRBD1
CAWGRGSTGGRETQYF
TGTGCCTGGGGCAGGGGAAGCACAGGGGGCCGAGAGACCCAGTACTTC
>TRBV9|TRBJ1-2|-|TRBD1
CASSVEGQGSYGYTF
TGTGCCAGCAGCGTAGAGGGACAGGGATCGTATGGCTACACCTTC
>TRBV7-2|TRBJ2-7|-|-
CASSLGRSGRGPTYEQYF
TGTGCCAGCAGCTTAGGACGTTCGGGGCGGGGACCAACCTACGAGCAGTACTTC
>TRBV28|TRBJ2-7|-|TRBD1
CASSLGQGSSYEQYF
TGTGCCAGCAGTTTGGGACAGGGGAGCTCCTACGAGCAGTACTTC
>TRBV7-8|TRBJ1-2|-|-
CASSLPQLIGYTF
TGTGCCAGCAGCTTACCCCAGTTGATTGGCTACACCTTC
>TRBV9|TRBJ1-2|-|-
CASSDYERHGYTF
TGTGCCAGCAGCGATTACGAGAGGCATGGCTACACCTTC
>TRBV15|TRBJ2-7|-|-
CATSSHGGRESYEQYF
TGTGCCACCAGCAGTCATGGAGGGCGAGAGTCCTACGAGCAGTACTTC
>TRBV5-6|TRBJ1-1|-|-
CASSAIKGRSGFTEAFF
TGTGCCAGCAGCGCGATAAAGGGTCGCTCGGGATTCACTGAAGCTTTCTTT
>TRBV10-3|TRBJ1-2|-|-
CAISDTTKVGNGYTF
TGTGCCATCTCTGATACAACTAAAGTGGGTAATGGCTACACCTTC
>TRBV3-1/TRBV3-2|TRBJ1-6|-|TRBD1
CASRGVRTGRDNSPLHF
TGTGCCAGTCGAGGGGTGAGGACAGGGAGGGATAATTCACCCCTCCACTTT
>TRBV5-1|TRBJ2-7|-|TRBD1
CASSAGTVPSAYEQYF
TGCGCCAGCAGCGCCGGGACAGTACCCTCGGCCTACGAGCAGTACTTC
>TRBV27|TRBJ2-6|-|-
CASGPEGTGSGANVLTF
TGTGCCAGCGGACCTGAGGGCACGGGCTCTGGGGCCAACGTCCTGACTTTC
>TRBV15|TRBJ2-2|-|-
CATSREHRVKTGELFF
TGTGCCACCAGCAGAGAGCACAGGGTGAAAACCGGGGAGCTGTTTTTT
>TRBV19|TRBJ2-1|-|TRBD2
CASMVQGGLDEQFF
TGTGCCAGTATGGTCCAGGGAGGGTTGGATGAGCAGTTCTTC
>TRBV7-9|TRBJ2-1|-|TRBD2
CASSFGLAYNEQFF
TGTGCCAGCAGCTTCGGACTAGCATACAATGAGCAGTTCTTC
>TRBV7-9|TRBJ2-1|-|TRBD1
CASSFPARGGSRLNEQFF
TGTGCCAGCAGTTTTCCAGCCCGAGGGGGCTCGAGGTTGAATGAGCAGTTCTTC
>TRBV5-8|TRBJ2-1|-|TRBD1
CASRTSGQTYNEQFF
TGTGCCAGCAGAACATCGGGACAGACCTACAATGAGCAGTTCTTC
>TRBV14|TRBJ2-2|-|-
CASSQAQTGITGELFF
TGTGCCAGCAGCCAGGCTCAGACAGGAATCACCGGGGAGCTGTTTTTT
>TRBV7-9|TRBJ2-1|-|TRBD1
CASSPQGAGAYNEQFF
TGTGCCAGCAGCCCACAGGGGGCGGGGGCTTACAATGAGCAGTTCTTC
>TRBV6-1|TRBJ2-7|-|-
CASSEFDGSKNEQYF
TGTGCCAGCAGTGAATTTGACGGGAGTAAAAACGAGCAGTACTTC
>TRBV23-1|TRBJ2-5|-|TRBD1
CASSQTGQGVQETQYF
TGCGCCAGCAGTCAAACGGGACAGGGGGTCCAAGAGACCCAGTACTTC
>TRBV3-1/TRBV3-2|TRBJ2-4|few|TRBD2
CASSQFGTSEENIQYF
TGTGCCAGCAGCCAATTCGGGACTAGCGAAGAAAACATTCAGTACTTC
>TRBV27|TRBJ1-2|-|TRBD1
CASSNAGTGGGGYTF
TGTGCCAGCAGTAATGCCGGGACAGGGGGGGGCGGCTACACCTTC
>TRBV18|TRBJ2-6|-|TRBD1
CASSPRRQGVGANVLTF
TGTGCCAGCTCACCAAGAAGACAGGGAGTTGGGGCCAACGTCCTGACTTTC
>TRBV5-1|TRBJ2-2|-|-
CASSFGDTGELFF
TGCGCCAGCAGCTTCGGGGACACCGGGGAGCTGTTTTTT
>TRBV3-1/TRBV3-2|TRBJ2-5|-|-
CASSRSVRPETQYF
TGTGCCAGCAGCCGTTCAGTCCGTCCAGAGACCCAGTACTTC
>TRBV3-1/TRBV3-2|TRBJ1-2|few|TRBD1
CASSPDRGPLDGYTF
TGTGCCAGCAGCCCTGACAGGGGACCTTTAGACGGCTACACCTTC
>TRBV5-6|TRBJ1-1|-|-
CASSSRPSYAMNTEAFF
TGTGCCAGCAGCAGCAGGCCCTCCTATGCCATGAACACTGAAGCTTTCTTT